This passage covers 14 T cell receptor beta chains from one sample sequenced in a study of PD-L1 blockade in urothelial cancer. Time point denoted: pretreatment peripheral blood. Assay: immunoSEQ multiplex PCR; the TCRdb copy retains only in-frame clones and omits some. The sample lists about 63,000 clones; 75% to 85% were seen once. The specimen was PBMCs, collected around atezolizumab (anti-PD-L1) treatment. The receptor set was obtained from a man in his sixties or seventies with urothelial cancer.

This CDR3 is CASSPEASGRFYEQFF. The CDR3 DNA reads TGTGCCAGCAGCCCAGAGGCTAGCGGGAGATTCTATGAGCAGTTCTTC. V and J are TRBV5-5 and TRBJ2-1, with 10 bases fitting TRBD2. This CDR3 has 16 residues. The J segment lost 8 bases and the V segment lost 4 bases, leaving 12 bases of the junction unmatched. CDR1 is SGHKS and CDR2 is YYEKEE in the germline V gene (reference sequence).

V is TRBV5-6 and J is TRBJ1-2; TRBD1 is a possible D gene (6 bases). CDR1 SGHDT and CDR2 YYEEEE come from the germline V gene. This CDR3 region has 15 residues. Trimming pared 3 bases from V and 5 bases from J, leaving 17 bases between. As DNA, the CDR3 is TGTGCCAGCAGCTGGGCGGGGGGGCAGGAATATGGCTACACCTTC. It translates to CASSWAGGQEYGYTF.

This clone was counted a single time. The rearrangement joins TRBV29-1 to TRBJ1-3; D call uncertain. Germline V gene lookup returns CDR1 SQVTM and CDR2 ANQGSEA. V lost 8 bases and J 4 bases, leaving 9 bases between the germline ends. This CDR3 region has 11 residues. Here the CDR3 DNA reads TGCAGCATGGTGAGGGGAAACACCATATATTTT. Translating gives CSMVRGNTIYF.

The chain is built from TRBV5-4 and TRBJ1-3; no clear D. V dropped 0 bases and J dropped 2 bases, with 6 bases sitting between them. From germline, CDR1 is SGHNT and CDR2 YYREEE (reference sequence). The CDR3 extends over 14 amino acids. The CDR3 loop reads CASSLDLTGNTIYF. CDR3 coding DNA: TGTGCCAGCAGCTTGGATCTTACTGGAAACACCATATATTTT.

The gene calls are TRBV29-1 and TRBJ1-1; D remains ambiguous. Per germline, CDR1 SQVTM and CDR2 ANQGSEA. The CDR3 is made up of 10 amino acids. V was shortened by 4 bases and J by 10 bases, with 10 bases between the two germline ends. CDR3 protein: CSVGDPLAFF. Here the CDR3 DNA reads TGCAGCGTTGGAGACCCCCTAGCTTTCTTT.

This clone was counted a single time. V gene TRBV11-2 combines with J gene TRBJ2-7; unclear D gene. The CDR3 is 14 residues long. V gave up 0 bases and J gave up 0 bases, with 6 bases separating them. The germline V gene has CDR1 SGHAT and CDR2 FQNNGV. CDR3 residues: CASSLESVSYEQYF. The CDR3 coding sequence is TGTGCCAGCAGCTTAGAAAGCGTCTCCTACGAGCAGTACTTC.

V usage is TRBV9 and J usage is TRBJ2-6, with D tentatively TRBD1 (6 bases). Germline V gene data show CDR1 as SGDLS and CDR2 as YYNGEE. The V gene lost 1 base and the J gene lost 0 bases, with 11 bases spanning the gap. There are 17 residues in the CDR3. The CDR3 sequence is CASSVSGALSGANVLTF. The CDR3 DNA reads TGTGCCAGCAGCGTATCAGGGGCCCTCTCTGGGGCCAACGTCCTGACTTTC.

V gene TRBV5-1 combines with J gene TRBJ2-5; D is uncertain. Germline-derived CDR1 and CDR2 are SGHRS and YFSETQ. This CDR3 is built from 13 residues. The V gene lost 0 bases and the J gene lost 3 bases, with 6 bases spanning the gap. CDR3 residues: CASSLDRKETQYF. CDR3 sequence (DNA): TGCGCCAGCAGCTTGGACAGAAAAGAGACCCAGTACTTC.

The chain uses TRBV7-8 and TRBJ2-3; a weak D match, TRBD2 (5 bases). The germline V gene encodes CDR1 SGHVS and CDR2 FQNEAQ. With 5 bases removed from V and 2 bases from J, the gap between germline ends came to 17 bases. The CDR3 is 16 residues long. In DNA, the CDR3 is TGTGCCAGCAGCGGACGAGTGACGGGATCCACAGATACGCAGTATTTT. It yields the protein CASSGRVTGSTDTQYF.

J is TRBJ2-5 and V is TRBV11-1; D is perhaps TRBD1 (5 bases). The germline V gene has CDR1 SGHAT and CDR2 FQDESV (reference sequence). Trimming stripped 6 bases from V and 7 bases from J, with 21 bases between. CDR3 size: 15 residues. CDR3 in amino acids: CASRSGPQGVGTQYF. CDR3 DNA: TGTGCCAGCAGATCCGGGCCCCAGGGCGTAGGGACCCAGTACTTC.

The J gene is TRBJ1-3, the V gene TRBV7-2; D gene ambiguous. From germline, CDR1 is SGHTA and CDR2 FQGNSA. V was trimmed by 1 base and J by 0 bases, leaving 7 bases between them. The CDR3 totals 15 residues. CDR3 bases: TGTGCCAGCAGCTTAGACCCTAACTCTGGAAACACCATATATTTT. It yields the protein CASSLDPNSGNTIYF.

This clone occurred a few times. The chain carries TRBV18 and TRBJ1-1; D is ambiguous. Germline V gene data show CDR1 as KGHSH and CDR2 as LQKENI. The CDR3 has 14 amino acids. V lost 0 bases to trimming and J lost 6 bases, with 11 bases between them. The CDR3 spells CASSPPNGLAEAFF. The CDR3 DNA sequence: TGTGCCAGCTCACCACCGAATGGCTTGGCTGAAGCTTTCTTT. Drawing the rest from reference TRBV18 and TRBJ1-1, the complete variable domain is NAGVMQNPRHLVRRRGQEARLRCSPMKGHSHVYWYRQLPEEGLKFMVYLQKENIIDESGMPKERFSAEFPKEGPSILRIQQVVRGDSAAYFCASSPPNGLAEAFFGQGTRLTVV.

This clone was detected a few times. The genes are TRBV5-4 and TRBJ1-2, with D possibly TRBD1 on 5 matching bases. Trimming shortened V by 4 bases and J by 4 bases, and 14 bases separated the two germline ends. CDR3 length equals 14 residues. Germline CDR1 is SGHNT and CDR2 is YYREEE (reference sequence). CDR3 nucleotides: TGTGCCAGCAGCAATCCCCAGGGCCTCTATGGCTACACCTTC. It is translated as CASSNPQGLYGYTF.

V gene TRBV28 combines with J gene TRBJ1-4; D might be TRBD1 (6 bases). Trimming stripped 11 bases from V and 8 bases from J, with 15 bases between. The CDR3 length is 12 residues. Germline V gives CDR1 MDHEN, CDR2 SYDVKM. The CDR3 sequence: CASGTPQEKLFF. Here the CDR3 DNA reads TGTGCCTCCGGGACACCTCAGGAAAAACTGTTTTTT.